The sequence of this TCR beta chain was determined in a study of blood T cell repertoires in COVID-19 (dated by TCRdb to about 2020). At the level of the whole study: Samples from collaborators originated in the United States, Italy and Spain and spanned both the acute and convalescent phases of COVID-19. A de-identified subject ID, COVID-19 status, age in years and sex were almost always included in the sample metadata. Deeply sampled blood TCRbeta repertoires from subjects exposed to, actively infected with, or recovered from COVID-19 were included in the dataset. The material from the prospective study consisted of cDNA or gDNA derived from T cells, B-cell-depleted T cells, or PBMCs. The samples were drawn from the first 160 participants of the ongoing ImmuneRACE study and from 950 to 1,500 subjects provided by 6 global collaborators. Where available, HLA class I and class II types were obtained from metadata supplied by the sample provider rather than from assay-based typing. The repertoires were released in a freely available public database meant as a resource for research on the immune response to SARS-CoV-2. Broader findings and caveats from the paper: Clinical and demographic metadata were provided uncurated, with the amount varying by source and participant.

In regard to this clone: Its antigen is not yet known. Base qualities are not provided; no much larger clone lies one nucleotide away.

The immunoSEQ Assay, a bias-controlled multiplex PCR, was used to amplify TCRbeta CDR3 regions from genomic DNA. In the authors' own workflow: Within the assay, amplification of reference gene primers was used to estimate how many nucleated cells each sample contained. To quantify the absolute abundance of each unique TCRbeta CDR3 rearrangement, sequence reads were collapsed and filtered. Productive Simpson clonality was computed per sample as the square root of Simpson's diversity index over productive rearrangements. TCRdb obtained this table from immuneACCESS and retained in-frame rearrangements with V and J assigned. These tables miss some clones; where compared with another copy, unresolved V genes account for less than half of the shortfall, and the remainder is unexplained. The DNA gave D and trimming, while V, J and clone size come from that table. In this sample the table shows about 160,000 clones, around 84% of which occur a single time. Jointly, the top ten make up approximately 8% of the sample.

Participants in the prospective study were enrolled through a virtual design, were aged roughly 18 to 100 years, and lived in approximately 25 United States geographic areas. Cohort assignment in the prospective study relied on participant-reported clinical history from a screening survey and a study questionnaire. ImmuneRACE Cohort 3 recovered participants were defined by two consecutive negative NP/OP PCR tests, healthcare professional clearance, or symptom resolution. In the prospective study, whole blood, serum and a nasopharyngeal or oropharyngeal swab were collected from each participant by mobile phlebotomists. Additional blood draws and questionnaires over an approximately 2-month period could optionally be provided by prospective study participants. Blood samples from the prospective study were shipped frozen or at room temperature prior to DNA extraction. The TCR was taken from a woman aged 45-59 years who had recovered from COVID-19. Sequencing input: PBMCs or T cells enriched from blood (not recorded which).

The CDR3 is CASSQAGGYTF. The nucleotides read TGTGCCAGCAGCCAAGCCGGTGGCTACACCTTC. The V and J genes are TRBV3-1 (or the pseudogene TRBV3-2) and TRBJ1-2; the D gene cannot be named for sure. Cut back by 1 base and 7 bases, the V and J ends lie 4 bases apart. The germline V gene (reference sequence) yields LGHDT for CDR1 and YNNKEL for CDR2. The CDR3 runs 11 residues from the cysteine to the phenylalanine. Solely the CDR3 DNA is kept, with 33 bases framed from the first base.